The clone carrying this T cell receptor beta chain has more than one count but fewer than ten. These data originate in a study of CD8+CD57+ T cells in acquired aplastic anemia. Background on the study: Yields of DNA that came from sorted CD4+ and CD8+ cells averaged approximately 3.2 ug.

Those patients picked for sequencing had displayed CD8+CD57+ cell expansion on flow cytometry. Genomic DNA, the template, was used for profiling of the TCR beta VDJ and CDR3. TCRdb ran MiXCR on the reads and lists one entry per CDR3 protein. The table has around 200,000 distinct CDR3 sequences, almost 50% seen once. The V and J ends lost 5 bases and 4 bases respectively, with 5 bases between them. Germline lookup yields CDR1 MNHEY and CDR2 SVGEGT. The CDR3 has 11 amino acids. The chain is built from TRBV6-2 or TRBV6-3 and TRBJ1-1; D gene unclear. Sequenced material: sorted CD4+, CD8+, or CD8+CD57+ T cells (not recorded which) from PBMCs. The receptor was derived from a human donor with aplastic anemia. The CDR3 is CASSLRTEAFF. In nucleotides, the CDR3 is TGTGCCAGCAGTCTCCGCACTGAAGCTTTCTTT.